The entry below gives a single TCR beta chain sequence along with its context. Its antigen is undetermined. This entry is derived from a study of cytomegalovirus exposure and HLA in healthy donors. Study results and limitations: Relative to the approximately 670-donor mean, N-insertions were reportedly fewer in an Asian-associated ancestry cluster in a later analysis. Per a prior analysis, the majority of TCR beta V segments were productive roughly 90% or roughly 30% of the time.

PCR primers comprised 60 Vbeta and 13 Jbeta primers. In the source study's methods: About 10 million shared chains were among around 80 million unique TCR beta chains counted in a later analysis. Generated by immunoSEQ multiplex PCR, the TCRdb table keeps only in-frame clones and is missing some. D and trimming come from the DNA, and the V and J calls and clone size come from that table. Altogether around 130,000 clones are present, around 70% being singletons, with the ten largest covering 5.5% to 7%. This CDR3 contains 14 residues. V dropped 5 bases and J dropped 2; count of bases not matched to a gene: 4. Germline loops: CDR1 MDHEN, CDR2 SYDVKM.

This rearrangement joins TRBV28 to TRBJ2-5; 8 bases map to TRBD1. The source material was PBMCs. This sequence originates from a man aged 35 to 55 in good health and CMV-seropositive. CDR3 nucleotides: TGTGCCAGCAGTCGGACAGGGTGGCAAGAGACCCAGTACTTC. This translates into CASSRTGWQETQYF.